This T cell receptor beta chain was sequenced for a study of blood T cell repertoires in COVID-19. Study-level information: Spain, Italy and the United States supplied samples that represented acute and convalescent COVID-19. PBMCs, B-cell-depleted T cells, or T cells were the source of the cDNA or gDNA that made up the material.

Germline V CDR1 and CDR2: SNHLY, FYNNEI. The CDR3 spans 13 residues. The V end lost 7 bases, the J end lost 5 bases, and 14 bases lay between the germline ends. Methods used by the authors: Estimates of nucleated cell counts were drawn from the amplification of reference gene primers. Profiling relied on immunoSEQ multiplex PCR, and the TCRdb table lists in-frame clones only, not all of them. The V and J calls and clone size come from that table; D and trimming were worked out from the DNA. The repertoire holds over 15,000 clones, with 80% to 90% as singletons. What was sequenced was peripheral blood. V is TRBV2 and J is TRBJ1-1, with D hard to call. The source is a man in his fifties or sixties with active COVID-19. The CDR3, as DNA: TGTGCCAGCAAGGAAAGGGAGGGTACTGAAGCTTTCTTT. Protein sequence: CASKEREGTEAFF.